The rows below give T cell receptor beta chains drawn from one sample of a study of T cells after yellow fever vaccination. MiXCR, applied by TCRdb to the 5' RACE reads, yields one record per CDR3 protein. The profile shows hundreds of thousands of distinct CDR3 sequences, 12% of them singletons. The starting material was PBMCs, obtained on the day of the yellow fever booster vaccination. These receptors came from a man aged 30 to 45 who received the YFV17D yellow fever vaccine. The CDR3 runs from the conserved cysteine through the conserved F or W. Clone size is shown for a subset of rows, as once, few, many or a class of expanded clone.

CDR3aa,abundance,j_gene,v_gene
CASGPWEDTQYF,few,TRBJ2-3,TRBV12-3/TRBV12-4
CSANYLGTDTQYF,few,TRBJ2-3,TRBV20-1
CASRLAEYNEQFF,-,TRBJ2-1,TRBV5-1
CARINKLIGEQFF,-,TRBJ2-1,TRBV6-1
CASTIVRIFVRSYNSPLHF,-,TRBJ1-6,TRBV11-1
CASTQGGTEAFF,-,TRBJ1-1,TRBV7-9
CASRPGGRSYNEQFF,many,TRBJ2-1,TRBV6-1
CSARDFASVDSGELFF,few,TRBJ2-2,TRBV20-1
CSARDRQRPSTDTQYF,few,TRBJ2-3,TRBV20-1
CASSSERYSYNEQFF,few,TRBJ2-1,TRBV18
CASSLAGGHTQETQYF,few,TRBJ2-5,TRBV7-2
CASSLRLYEQYF,-,TRBJ2-7,TRBV7-2
CASSVGASGTNNEQFF,-,TRBJ2-1,TRBV9
CASTTRSNEQFF,-,TRBJ2-1,TRBV10-2
CASSIGRNQPQHF,many,TRBJ1-5,TRBV7-2
CASSYFAGSSYEQYF,few,TRBJ2-7,TRBV7-8
CASSYSIRVGSTDTQYF,few,TRBJ2-3,TRBV6-5
CASTLGAAGEQFF,few,TRBJ2-1,TRBV12-3/TRBV12-4
CASKLTGPYEQYF,-,TRBJ2-7,TRBV28
CASTRGANEKLFF,few,TRBJ1-4,TRBV6-1
CASSQGLAMETQYF,once,TRBJ2-5,TRBV4-3
CSARDRQGGQPQHF,few,TRBJ1-5,TRBV20-1
CASKIDRDTDTQYF,few,TRBJ2-3,TRBV2
CASRVDRVSGETQYF,-,TRBJ2-5,TRBV27
CATSDPGGATEAFF,few,TRBJ1-1,TRBV24-1
CATSDPPSLHQDF,-,TRBJ2-7,TRBV24-1
CASSPPWAGTWYGYTF,few,TRBJ1-2,TRBV12-3/TRBV12-4
CASSPRATGLEQYF,-,TRBJ2-7,TRBV18
CSAGPEANQETQYF,few,TRBJ2-5,TRBV20-1
CSALTLGLAGASEQYF,-,TRBJ2-7,TRBV20-1
CASSSPGGTGKPQGETQYF,few,TRBJ2-5,TRBV12-3/TRBV12-4